This TCR beta chain came from a study of metastatic and nonmetastatic thyroid tumors. In the study overall: Across blood and tumor or nodule tissue, repertoires from malignant and benign thyroid patients were compared with one another.

As handled by the study authors: The study built a papillary thyroid cancer distant-metastasis classifier from CDR3 differences across clinicopathological groups. TCRdb re-called the PCR reads with MiXCR. These V and J calls originate from TCRdb's pipeline instead of the authors' own analysis. The sample carries about 92,000 clones, 15% recorded once. Germline values: CDR1 MNHNS, CDR2 SASEGT. This CDR3 comprises 15 residues. The V end lost 7 bases, the J end lost 4 bases, and 18 bases lay between the germline ends. Overall study results and limits: When malignant thyroid tumors were compared with benign nodules, TCR beta diversity was reportedly significantly higher in the malignant tumors. This held in both blood and tumor samples.

Before thyroid surgery, none of the patients had received any treatment. This clone has at least ten counts. Its target is unknown. The J gene is TRBJ2-3, the V gene TRBV6-1, with D uncertain. Sequenced: blood. This TCR was sampled from a female donor with papillary thyroid cancer or a benign thyroid nodule (not recorded which). Some clones in this sample may be carry-over from other donors' samples. The CDR3 bases are TGTGCCAGCATCATAACCGGAGTCCCCTCAGATACGCAGTATTTT. It is translated as CASIITGVPSDTQYF.